This T cell receptor (beta chain) was identified in a study of T cell repertoires in cytomegalovirus infection. Background on the study: As its CMV epitopes, the study selected recently identified HLA-C-restricted and well-studied HLA-B-restricted targets. Indications came from public TCR beta signatures; they pointed to CMV infection and to a matching HLA type. Points from the study as a whole: Ex vivo, HLA-C-restricted CMV-specific TCR beta clonotypes prevailed over the rest of the response.

The CDR3 spans 12 residues. In germline, CDR1 is SEHNR, CDR2 FQNEAQ (reference sequence). As to this clonotype: Antigen: not known.

TCRdb recomputed calls from the reads with MiXCR, one row per CDR3 protein. The table records some 940,000 distinct CDR3 sequences, about 33% of them present only once. This specimen was cultured CD8+ T cells from PBMCs, taken from culture after CMV antigen stimulation. The TCR sequence derives from a human donor in good health (CMV status not recorded). Some clones in this sample may be carry-over from other donors' samples. V gene TRBV7-9 combines with J gene TRBJ2-5; 9 bases fit TRBD1. CDR3 loop: CANRGLLETQYF. Here the CDR3 DNA reads TGTGCGAACAGGGGGCTTCTGGAGACCCAGTACTTC.